This T cell receptor (beta chain) originates from a study of T cells expressing NK-cell markers. General observations from the study: Dominance of the CD3+CD56-NKG2C+ fraction by these clonotypes also held in a handful of donors. Evidence did not settle whether expanded NKG2C+ T cell clones targeted HCMV.

Generation of TCR beta cDNA was performed by 5'RACE template switching incorporating UMIs. Using the 5' RACE reads, TCRdb records one entry per CDR3 protein without DNA. The repertoire table contains about 550,000 distinct CDR3 sequences. To note about this clonotype: What it recognizes is unknown.

CDR1 and CDR2 (germline): SEHNR, FQNEAQ (reference sequence). The CDR3 is 12 amino acids. The receptor was isolated from a man aged 18 to 29 in good health. The sequencing sample was made of blood T cells: a sorted CD56 or NKG2C T cell subset, CD4+ or CD8+ T cells, or bulk PBMC T cells (not recorded which). This sequence joins TRBV7-9 and TRBJ2-2. The CDR3 reads CASRVITGELFF.